Sequencing of this T cell receptor beta chain was carried out in a study of blood T cells in healthy people across ages. The table lists this clonotype with a few counts. Its matching antigen is unknown. Every sample had a minimum of 6.5 million PBMCs isolated. The study's findings and limits: Versus aged donors, long-lived donors had higher diversity and more naive CD4+ cells. In older individuals, TCR beta diversity per million T cells was lower, falling roughly linearly with age.

The CDR3 is made up of 14 amino acids. Germline V gene sequence: CDR1 SGHTA, CDR2 FQGTGA. Trimming took 3 bases from V and 1 from J, leaving 9 bases between them. Then a second PCR, running roughly 7 to 11 cycles, was carried out with a sample-barcoded 5' primer and a J-beta primer mix. Tagging of each cDNA molecule was performed by a template-switch adaptor with 12 random nucleotides. MiXCR, applied by TCRdb to the 5' RACE reads, yields one record per CDR3 protein. The data show about 640,000 distinct CDR3 sequences, with approximately 30% seen just once and 15% to 17% held by the top ten. This clonotype originated in a woman of 80 years or more in good health. The chain joins TRBV7-3 to TRBJ1-1; TRBD1 might be the D (5 bases). Sequencing was done on a sample of blood. CDR3 residues: CASSLDTTNTEAFF. In DNA form, the CDR3 reads TGTGCCAGCAGCTTGGACACCACGAACACTGAAGCTTTCTTT. Looking up the rest from reference TRBV7-3 and TRBJ1-1 gives the full variable domain: GAGVSQTPSNKVTEKGKYVELRCDPISGHTALYWYRQSLGQGPEFLIYFQGTGAADDSGLPNDRFFAVRPEGSVSTLKIQRTERGDSAVYLCASSLDTTNTEAFFGQGTRLTVV.